This entry lists 2 T cell receptor beta chains sequenced from one sample in a study of cytomegalovirus exposure and HLA in healthy donors. Vbeta (60) and Jbeta (13) primers were used in the PCR. Method: immunoSEQ multiplex PCR; TCRdb's copy keeps in-frame clones and lacks some. Of approximately 170,000 clones listed, around 76% were seen once; the top ten hold 0.95% to 1.1%. Sequencing was performed on PBMCs. The receptors here all came from a woman aged 35 to 49 in good health and CMV-seronegative.

The rearrangement uses TRBV7-3 and TRBJ1-2, with unresolved D. The CDR3 runs 13 residues. The germline V gene encodes CDR1 SGHTA and CDR2 FQGTGA. V was pared by 5 bases and J by 0 bases, with 7 bases between. DNA for the CDR3: TGTGCCAGCAGCCTAGGCCCTAACTATGGCTACACCTTC. This codes for CASSLGPNYGYTF.

The V call is TRBV7-2, the J call TRBJ2-5; the D gene is possibly TRBD1 (6 bases). Between the trimmed V and J ends, which lost 5 bases and 9 bases, there was a span of 19 bases. The germline V gene has CDR1 SGHTA and CDR2 FQGNSA. The length of the CDR3 is 14 residues. Here the CDR3 reads CASSPRDKRLAQYF. CDR3 in DNA: TGTGCCAGCAGCCCCCGGGACAAACGGTTGGCCCAGTACTTC. The full variable domain, in which reference TRBV7-2 and TRBJ2-5 provide the parts outside the CDR3, is GAGVSQSPSNKVTEKGKDVELRCDPISGHTALYWYRQSLGQGLEFLIYFQGNSAPDKSGLPSDRFSAERTGGSVSTLTIQRTQQEDSAVYLCASSPRDKRLAQYFGPGTRLLVL.